One TCR beta chain is described in this entry. Its specificity is unknown. These data originate in a study of CD8 T cells in Susac syndrome. An amount of RNA that ranged from roughly 0.5 to 1 ug was reverse transcribed with random hexamers. By means of immunoSEQ multiplex PCR, TCR beta CDR3 spanning 54 Vbeta and 13 Jbeta underwent amplification. From the immunoSEQ multiplex PCR reads, TCRdb called clonotypes with MiXCR, one entry per CDR3 protein. The sample lists 400,000 or so distinct CDR3 sequences, more than 80% occurring once. While CD8+ and CD4+ T cells were isolated negatively, TEMRA cells were enriched by FACS. V was cut by 5 bases and J by 9 bases, with 17 bases left in between. The CDR3 length is 14 residues. Germline V gene sequence: CDR1 PRHDT, CDR2 FYEKMQ (reference sequence). Regarding the study as a whole: The study's TCR sequencing and HLA analysis drew on a certain number of individuals. That number was acknowledged as relatively small.

The chain is built from TRBV13 and TRBJ2-1, with D tentatively TRBD1 or TRBD2 (6 bases each). The receptor was derived from a human donor with multiple sclerosis. Sequenced material: CD8+ T cells from PBMCs. CDR3 nucleotide sequence: TGTGCCAGCAGCGAGTACGGGGGCCCGCCTGAGCAGTTCTTC. The encoded protein is CASSEYGGPPEQFF. The whole variable domain, filled in from reference TRBV13 and TRBJ2-1, reads AAGVIQSPRHLIKEKRETATLKCYPIPRHDTVYWYQQGPGQDPQFLISFYEKMQSDKGSIPDRFSAQQFSDYHSELNMSSLELGDSALYFCASSEYGGPPEQFFGPGTRLTVL.